The 30 T cell receptor beta chains presented below share a single source sample, sequenced in a study of cytomegalovirus exposure and HLA in healthy donors. The primer mix had 60 Vbeta and 13 Jbeta primers. Profiling relied on immunoSEQ multiplex PCR, and the TCRdb table lists in-frame clones only, not all of them. The repertoire holds 150,000 to 180,000 clones, around 81% seen once, with around 6% in the top ten. The source material was PBMCs. The receptors derive from a woman aged 40 to 49 in good health and CMV-seropositive.

The chain carries TRBV29-1 and TRBJ2-1; 10 positions match TRBD1. The length of the CDR3 is 14 residues. From germline, CDR1 is SQVTM and CDR2 ANQGSEA. J was trimmed by 10 bases and V by 4 bases; bases with no gene match: 10. Here the CDR3 reads CSVVDRGGRREQFF. The CDR3 nucleotides read TGCAGCGTTGTGGACAGGGGGGGGCGAAGGGAGCAGTTCTTC.

The genes are TRBV28 and TRBJ1-5; tentative D call: TRBD1 (5 bases). The germline CDR1 and CDR2 sequences are MDHEN and SYDVKM. Trimming cost V 4 bases and J 0 bases, with 22 bases left between them. The CDR3 extends over 19 amino acids. CDR3 nucleotides: TGTGCCAGCAGTTCCCACGTGAGGGGAGGCTACACTAGCAATCAGCCCCAGCATTTT. As protein: CASSSHVRGGYTSNQPQHF.

The gene calls are TRBV4-1 and TRBJ2-3; tentative D call: TRBD2 (5 bases). Trimming stripped 4 bases from V and 4 bases from J, with 21 bases between. CDR3 length: 17 amino acids. Germline CDR1 is MGHRA and CDR2 is YSYEKL. CDR3: CASSRSNSGREADTQYF. DNA of the CDR3: TGCGCCAGCAGCCGATCAAACTCGGGGAGAGAGGCAGATACGCAGTATTTT.

This clone was observed once. The chain joins TRBV6-5 to TRBJ2-3; 9 bases line up with TRBD1. The CDR3 contains 14 residues. Germline CDR1 and CDR2: MNHEY and SVGAGI. With V trimmed by 4 bases and J by 4 bases, 3 bases remained unmatched. The CDR3 DNA reads as TGTGCCAGCAGTTGGGGACAGGGTGCAGATACGCAGTATTTT. Its protein is CASSWGQGADTQYF.

CDR3 in amino acids: CASSHTWGEQFF. CDR3 DNA sequence: TGTGCCAGCAGCCACACATGGGGCGAGCAGTTCTTC. This chain joins TRBV7-9 and TRBJ2-1, with D possibly matching TRBD1 (5 bases). Per the germline V gene, CDR1 is SEHNR and CDR2 is FQNEAQ (reference sequence). Between the trimmed V and J ends, which lost 5 bases and 10 bases, there was a span of 12 bases. CDR3 length equals 12 residues.

This clone has just one count. The chain is built from TRBV29-1 and TRBJ2-7; D is possibly TRBD2 (6 bases). Germline V gives CDR1 SQVTM, CDR2 ANQGSEA. V lost 5 bases and J lost 2, with 19 bases in between. This CDR3 spans 15 amino acids. The CDR3 sequence: CSVIHPRGYTYEQYF. Written as DNA, the CDR3 is TGCAGCGTTATCCACCCCCGGGGGTATACCTACGAGCAGTACTTC.

V is TRBV7-8 and J is TRBJ2-2; 12 nucleotides match TRBD1. V lost 6 bases to trimming and J lost 0 bases; unmatched junction nucleotides: 8. This CDR3 contains 18 residues. Germline V lookup: CDR1 SGHVS, CDR2 FQNEAQ. The CDR3, as DNA: TGTGCCAGCAGTGGGTGGGGACAGGGGGCTTCGAACACCGGGGAGCTGTTTTTT. This codes for CASSGWGQGASNTGELFF.

Here the CDR3 reads CAWSADTNQPQHF. The CDR3 DNA sequence: TGTGCCTGGAGTGCCGACACGAATCAGCCCCAGCATTTT. This rearrangement joins TRBV30 to TRBJ1-5; D unresolved. Trimming took off 1 base at V and 4 bases at J, with 8 bases between the two ends. Germline values: CDR1 GTSNPN, CDR2 SVGIG (reference sequence). The CDR3 sequence is 13 residues long.

The V gene is TRBV9, the J gene TRBJ2-3, with a tentative D call TRBD2 (6 bases). Trimming took off 3 bases at V and 4 bases at J, with 15 bases between the two ends. Germline V CDR1 and CDR2: SGDLS, YYNGEE. The CDR3 runs 15 residues. The CDR3 loop reads CASSARAGNSDTQYF. CDR3 bases: TGTGCCAGCAGCGCCCGGGCGGGGAACTCAGATACGCAGTATTTT.

The chain links TRBV29-1 to TRBJ2-6; TRBD1 might be the D (6 bases). The length of the CDR3 is 15 residues. Germline CDR1 reads SQVTM; CDR2 reads ANQGSEA. Trimming took 4 bases from V and 0 from J, leaving 10 bases between them. The CDR3 nucleotides read TGCAGCGTTGTAGGGGACAACTCTGGGGCCAACGTCCTGACTTTC. It yields the protein CSVVGDNSGANVLTF.

This sequence joins TRBV5-1 and TRBJ2-7, with D possibly matching TRBD2 (6 bases). Trimming removed 0 bases from V and 3 bases from J, with 10 bases in between. The CDR3 covers 14 residues. CDR1 is SGHRS, CDR2 YFSETQ, per germline. This CDR3 reads CASSLGGSGYEQYF. The CDR3, as DNA: TGCGCCAGCAGCTTGGGAGGTAGCGGCTACGAGCAGTACTTC.

The gene calls are TRBV5-1 and TRBJ2-1, with 10 bases lining up with TRBD2. Germline-derived CDR1 and CDR2 are SGHRS and YFSETQ. V dropped 1 base and J dropped 4; count of bases not matched to a gene: 8. This CDR3 has 17 residues. CDR3 sequence: CASSLISTGLAYNEQFF. DNA for the CDR3: TGCGCCAGCAGCTTGATTTCCACGGGACTAGCGTACAATGAGCAGTTCTTC.

V usage is TRBV4-1 and J usage is TRBJ1-4; no definite D call. The CDR3 has 16 residues. V dropped 0 bases and J dropped 7 bases, with 15 bases sitting between them. Germline V gene data show CDR1 as MGHRA and CDR2 as YSYEKL. The CDR3, as DNA: TGCGCCAGCAGCCAAGATCTGTTGTGGGCTGGTGAAAAACTGTTTTTT. It encodes CASSQDLLWAGEKLFF.

This clone came up a few times. The chain carries TRBV9 and TRBJ1-6, with a tentative D call TRBD1 (5 bases). This CDR3 comprises 14 residues. Germline V gene lookup returns CDR1 SGDLS and CDR2 YYNGEE. V was shortened by 0 bases and J by 9 bases, with 10 bases between the two germline ends. This chain's CDR3 is CASSVGVGGSPLHF. As DNA, the CDR3 is TGTGCCAGCAGCGTAGGTGTGGGGGGTTCACCCCTCCACTTT.

The chain recombines TRBV27 with TRBJ2-1; tentatively, D is TRBD1 (5 bases). The germline CDR1 and CDR2 sequences are MNHEY and SMNVEV (reference sequence). V shed 5 bases and J shed 7 bases, with 15 bases lying between them. The CDR3 is 14 amino acids. CDR3 DNA: TGTGCCAGCAGTGTAAGGGGCCGGCCTAATGAGCAGTTCTTC. Its translation: CASSVRGRPNEQFF.

This chain links TRBV30 with TRBJ1-2; 8 nucleotides align to TRBD1. Germline-derived CDR1 and CDR2 are GTSNPN and SVGIG (reference sequence). The junction had 4 bases not matched to a gene; V was cut back by 0 bases and J by 7 bases. This CDR3 contains 13 residues. The CDR3 sequence is CAWSVDTGGGYTF. The CDR3 DNA reads as TGTGCCTGGAGTGTGGACACAGGGGGTGGCTACACCTTC. Filled out from reference TRBV30 and TRBJ1-2, the complete variable domain reads SQTIHQWPATLVQPVGSPLSLECTVEGTSNPNLYWYRQAAGRGLQLLFYSVGIGQISSEVPQNLSASRPQDRQFILSSKKLLLSDSGFYLCAWSVDTGGGYTFGSGTRLTVV.

This CDR3 reads CASSLWGLGGQETQYF. In DNA form, the CDR3 reads TGTGCCAGCAGTTTATGGGGACTAGGCGGACAAGAGACCCAGTACTTC. The rearrangement joins TRBV27 to TRBJ2-5; 8 bases match TRBD2. The CDR3 consists of 16 residues. Germline assignment: CDR1 MNHEY and CDR2 SMNVEV (reference sequence). Trimming cost V 1 base and J 2 bases; bases outside gene matches: 6.

The rearrangement joins TRBV5-6 to TRBJ1-4; 9 bases map to TRBD1. V lost 3 bases, J lost 7 bases, and 4 bases stayed unmatched. Germline assignment: CDR1 SGHDT and CDR2 YYEEEE. This CDR3 region has 14 residues. The CDR3 reads CASSYGTGPEKLFF. The CDR3 DNA follows: TGTGCCAGCAGCTACGGGACAGGGCCTGAAAAACTGTTTTTT.

The chain has TRBV10-1 and TRBJ2-1; 10 bases map to TRBD2. This CDR3 region has 15 residues. After removal of 3 bases from V and 9 bases from J, the junction contained 8 bases not matched to a gene. Germline loops: CDR1 WNHNN, CDR2 SYGVQD (reference sequence). CDR3 protein: CASSDQAGGPSEQFF. Written as DNA, the CDR3 is TGCGCCAGCAGTGACCAAGCGGGAGGGCCTAGTGAGCAGTTCTTC.

V and J are TRBV4-2 and TRBJ2-1; 14 bases align to TRBD2. Germline trimming cut 3 bases from V and 2 bases from J; bases unmatched to any gene: 6. The CDR3 runs 18 residues. CDR1 is LGHNA and CDR2 is YNFKEQ in the germline V gene. CDR3 residues: CASSHGTSGRSAYNEQFF. The CDR3 DNA reads as TGTGCCAGCAGCCACGGGACTAGCGGGAGATCGGCCTACAATGAGCAGTTCTTC.

This rearrangement joins TRBV6-5 to TRBJ2-2, with D possibly TRBD1 on 6 matching bases. The CDR3 is 14 amino acids. Germline V gene data show CDR1 as MNHEY and CDR2 as SVGAGI. Between the trimmed V and J ends, which lost 2 bases and 4 bases, there was a span of 8 bases. Written as DNA, the CDR3 is TGTGCCAGCAGTTACGGGACAACCACCGGGGAGCTGTTTTTT. It codes for CASSYGTTTGELFF.

Here the CDR3 reads CASSLGREFF. CDR3 DNA sequence: TGTGCCAGCAGCTTAGGGCGAGAGTTCTTC. V usage is TRBV7-3 and J usage is TRBJ2-1; D is unclear. The CDR3 has 10 amino acids. CDR1 SGHTA and CDR2 FQGTGA come from the germline V gene. V shed 2 bases and J shed 14 bases, with 7 bases lying between them.

The rearrangement uses TRBV2 and TRBJ2-2, with TRBD2 matching over 13 bases. The CDR3 sequence is 16 residues long. The V and J ends lost 6 bases and 4 bases, in that order; junction bases with no gene match: 5. Germline-derived CDR1 and CDR2 are SNHLY and FYNNEI. CDR3 region: CASREGLAGITGELFF. CDR3 DNA: TGTGCCAGCAGAGAGGGACTAGCGGGGATCACCGGGGAGCTGTTTTTT. The entire variable domain, with the rest obtained from reference TRBV2 and TRBJ2-2, is as follows: EPEVTQTPSHQVTQMGQEVILRCVPISNHLYFYWYRQILGQKVEFLVSFYNNEISEKSEIFDDQFSVERPDGSNFTLKIRSTKLEDSAMYFCASREGLAGITGELFFGEGSRLTVL.

This clone occurred a few times. The chain links TRBV10-1 to TRBJ2-3, with D unresolved. Trimming pared 6 bases from V and 5 bases from J, leaving 6 bases between. The CDR3 is made up of 11 amino acids. Germline V CDR1 and CDR2: WNHNN, SYGVQD (reference sequence). The CDR3 nucleotides read TGCGCCAGCAGCGGCGGAGATACGCAGTATTTT. It codes for CASSGGDTQYF.

V and J are TRBV11-3 and TRBJ1-1, with 8 nucleotides matching TRBD1. The CDR3 consists of 17 residues. Germline values: CDR1 SGHNT, CDR2 YENEEA. V shed 5 bases, J shed 0 bases, and the junction held 11 bases outside the gene matches. The CDR3 here is CASSLRTGKVVNTEAFF. CDR3 bases: TGTGCCAGCAGCCTCCGGACAGGGAAAGTGGTGAACACTGAAGCTTTCTTT.

The chain combines TRBV10-1 with TRBJ2-3; a weak D match, TRBD2 (6 bases). The CDR3 loop spans 13 amino acids. Trimming stripped 4 bases from V and 9 bases from J, with 14 bases between. Germline V gene data show CDR1 as WNHNN and CDR2 as SYGVQD (reference sequence). CDR3 nucleotides: TGCGCCAGCAGTGGTGGACTATATGGCACGCAGTATTTT. Its protein is CASSGGLYGTQYF.

In this sample, this clone turned up a few times. V is TRBV11-3 and J is TRBJ1-1; D is possibly TRBD1 (6 bases). Trimming left V 0 bases short and J 8 bases short, with 16 bases between. Germline V CDR1 and CDR2: SGHNT, YENEEA. The CDR3 consists of 15 residues. In DNA form, the CDR3 reads TGTGCCAGCAGCTTAGATAGTACAGGGAACGAAGAAGCTTTCTTT. It translates to CASSLDSTGNEEAFF. Supplemented by reference TRBV11-3 and TRBJ1-1, the full variable domain reads EAGVVQSPRYKIIEKKQPVAFWCNPISGHNTLYWYLQNLGQGPELLIRYENEEAVDDSQLPKDRFSAERLKGVDSTLKIQPAELGDSAVYLCASSLDSTGNEEAFFGQGTRLTVV.

The V and J genes are TRBV5-1 and TRBJ2-7, with TRBD2 matching 8 bases. CDR3 size: 15 residues. Germline loops: CDR1 SGHRS, CDR2 YFSETQ. The trim removed 4 bases at V and 0 bases at J, leaving 6 bases unmatched. DNA of the CDR3: TGCGCCAGCAGCCGGACTAGCTCCTTCTCCTACGAGCAGTACTTC. It yields the protein CASSRTSSFSYEQYF.

The CDR3 here is CASSLETSGSHTQYF. The CDR3 bases are TGCGCCAGCAGCTTGGAGACTAGCGGGAGTCATACGCAGTATTTT. The rearrangement links TRBV5-1 to TRBJ2-3, with 12 positions matching TRBD2. The CDR3 sequence is 15 residues long. CDR1 and CDR2 from the germline V gene are SGHRS and YFSETQ. Trimming cost V 0 bases and J 7 bases; bases outside gene matches: 3.

The chain couples TRBV10-3 to TRBJ2-3; 8 bases agree with TRBD2. Unmatched junction bases numbered 9, after V lost 4 bases and J lost 6 bases. The germline V gene has CDR1 ENHRY and CDR2 SYGVKD. There are 15 residues in the CDR3. DNA for the CDR3: TGTGCCATCAGTGCCGCGGGGGGACCCTTGGATACGCAGTATTTT. Protein sequence: CAISAAGGPLDTQYF.